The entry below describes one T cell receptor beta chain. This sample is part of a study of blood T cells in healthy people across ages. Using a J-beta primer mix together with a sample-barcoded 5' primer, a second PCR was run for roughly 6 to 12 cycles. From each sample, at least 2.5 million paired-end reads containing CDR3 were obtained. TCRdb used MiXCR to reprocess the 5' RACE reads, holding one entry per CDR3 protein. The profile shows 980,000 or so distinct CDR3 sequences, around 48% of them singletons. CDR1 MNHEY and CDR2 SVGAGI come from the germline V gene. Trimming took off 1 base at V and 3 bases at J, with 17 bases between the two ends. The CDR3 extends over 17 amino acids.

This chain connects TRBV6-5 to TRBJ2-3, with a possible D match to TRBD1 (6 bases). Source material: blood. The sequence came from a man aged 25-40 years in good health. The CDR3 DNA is TGTGCCAGCAGTTACTTCTTCGGGCAGGGGTCGACAGATACGCAGTATTTT. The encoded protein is CASSYFFGQGSTDTQYF.